This entry lists 9 T cell receptor beta chains sequenced from one sample in a study of cytomegalovirus exposure and HLA in healthy donors. Sequencing used immunoSEQ multiplex PCR; TCRdb keeps in-frame clones, though not all of them. The table includes hundreds of thousands of clones, 75% to 90% detected once. Sequences were obtained from PBMCs. The receptors were gathered from a woman under 30 in good health and CMV-seronegative.

The CDR3 is CAISESGRDTQYF. DNA of the CDR3: TGTGCCATCAGTGAGTCAGGGAGAGATACGCAGTATTTT. The chain couples TRBV10-3 to TRBJ2-3; a weak D match, TRBD2 (5 bases). Germline lookup yields CDR1 ENHRY and CDR2 SYGVKD. The CDR3 extends over 13 amino acids. With 0 bases removed from V and 5 bases from J, the gap between germline ends came to 6 bases.

A single count supports this clone. The CDR3: CASSPRGRGTNEKLFF. CDR3 bases: TGTGCCAGCAGTCCTCGGGGGAGGGGGACTAATGAAAAACTGTTTTTT. This chain connects TRBV27 to TRBJ1-4, with D tentatively TRBD1 (6 bases). CDR1 and CDR2 (germline): MNHEY, SMNVEV (reference sequence). V lost 5 bases and J lost 2, with 15 bases in between. The length of the CDR3 is 16 residues.

V and J are TRBV27 and TRBJ1-4, with 7 bases identical to TRBD1. This CDR3 has 14 amino acids. Germline values: CDR1 MNHEY, CDR2 SMNVEV (reference sequence). V was clipped by 5 bases and J by 6 bases; unmatched bases: 6. The CDR3 is CASSPGTEDEKLFF. The CDR3 DNA is TGTGCCAGCAGTCCCGGGACAGAGGATGAAAAACTGTTTTTT. Based on the CDR3 plus reference TRBV27 and TRBJ1-4, the full variable domain is EAQVTQNPRYLITVTGKKLTVTCSQNMNHEYMSWYRQDPGLGLRQIYYSMNVEVTDKGDVPEGYKVSRKEKRNFPLILESPSPNQTSLYFCASSPGTEDEKLFFGSGTQLSVL.

The chain has TRBV30 and TRBJ1-5; 7 nucleotides align to TRBD1. Per the germline V gene, CDR1 is GTSNPN and CDR2 is SVGIG (reference sequence). The ends lost 2 bases at V and 3 bases at J; junction bases unmatched: 4. CDR3 length equals 14 residues. The CDR3 loop reads CAWSITGDNQPQHF. CDR3 in DNA: TGTGCCTGGAGTATCACAGGGGACAATCAGCCCCAGCATTTT.

The chain recombines TRBV20-1 with TRBJ1-1; no firm D call. Germline CDR1 DFQATT, CDR2 SNEGSKA (reference sequence). This CDR3 has 11 amino acids. Trimming took off 0 bases at V and 5 bases at J, with 4 bases between the two ends. The CDR3 bases are TGCAGTGCTAGAGATAGGACTGAAGCTTTCTTT. This translates into CSARDRTEAFF.

V is TRBV15 and J is TRBJ1-4, with D possibly matching TRBD1 (5 bases). The CDR3 consists of 13 residues. Trimming took 7 bases from V and 5 from J, leaving 11 bases between them. The germline V gene encodes CDR1 LNHNV and CDR2 YYDKDF (reference sequence). This CDR3 is CATKLGENEKLFF. CDR3 bases: TGTGCCACCAAGTTGGGGGAGAATGAAAAACTGTTTTTT.

The chain recombines TRBV29-1 with TRBJ1-4; D might be TRBD1 (5 bases). Trimming stripped 7 bases from V and 8 bases from J, with 17 bases between. This CDR3 has 13 amino acids. CDR1 is SQVTM and CDR2 is ANQGSEA in the germline V gene. CDR3 DNA: TGCAGCGCGGGGGGTGACCCTAGGGAAAAACTGTTTTTT. Protein sequence: CSAGGDPREKLFF.

The chain combines TRBV5-1 with TRBJ2-7; 8 positions match TRBD1. CDR1 is SGHRS, CDR2 YFSETQ, per germline. This CDR3 region has 16 residues. J gave up 6 bases and V 1 base, and 12 bases lay outside the gene matches. CDR3 in amino acids: CASSLSFGQGAGEQYF. In DNA, the CDR3 is TGCGCCAGCAGCTTGAGTTTTGGACAGGGAGCCGGCGAGCAGTACTTC.

This clone was observed a single time. The V and J genes are TRBV7-2 and TRBJ1-3, with a tentative D call TRBD1 (5 bases). This CDR3 is built from 16 residues. CDR1 is SGHTA and CDR2 is FQGNSA in the germline V gene. V was pared by 2 bases and J by 2 bases, with 13 bases between. As DNA, the CDR3 is TGTGCCAGCAGCTTAAGCGGGGGTGAGGCTGGAAACACCATATATTTT. Amino acid sequence: CASSLSGGEAGNTIYF.